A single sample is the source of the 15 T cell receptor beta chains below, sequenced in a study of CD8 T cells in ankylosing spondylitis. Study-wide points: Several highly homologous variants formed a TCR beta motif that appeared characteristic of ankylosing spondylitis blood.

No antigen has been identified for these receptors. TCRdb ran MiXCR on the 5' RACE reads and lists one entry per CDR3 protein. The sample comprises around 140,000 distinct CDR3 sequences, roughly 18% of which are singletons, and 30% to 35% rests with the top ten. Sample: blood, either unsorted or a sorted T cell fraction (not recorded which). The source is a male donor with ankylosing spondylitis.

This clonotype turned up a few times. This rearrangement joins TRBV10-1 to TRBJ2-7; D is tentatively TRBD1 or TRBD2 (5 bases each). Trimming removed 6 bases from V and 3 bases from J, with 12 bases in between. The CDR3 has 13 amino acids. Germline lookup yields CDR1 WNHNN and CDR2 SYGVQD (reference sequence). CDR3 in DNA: TGCGCCAGCAGAGGGGACGGCGGCTACGAGCAGTACTTC. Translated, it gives CASRGDGGYEQYF.

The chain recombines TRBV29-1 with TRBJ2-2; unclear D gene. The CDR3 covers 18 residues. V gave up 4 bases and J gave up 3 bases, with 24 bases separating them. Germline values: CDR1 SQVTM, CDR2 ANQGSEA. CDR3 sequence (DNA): TGCAGCGTTGGAGGTGTGGCAGGTTTAAACGTTTACACCGGGGAGCTGTTTTTT. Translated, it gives CSVGGVAGLNVYTGELFF.

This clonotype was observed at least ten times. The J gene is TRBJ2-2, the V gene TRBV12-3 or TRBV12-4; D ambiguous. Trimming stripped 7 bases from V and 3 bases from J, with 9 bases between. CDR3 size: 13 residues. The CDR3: CASNSQDTGELFF. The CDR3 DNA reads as TGTGCCAGCAACTCCCAGGACACCGGGGAGCTGTTTTTT.

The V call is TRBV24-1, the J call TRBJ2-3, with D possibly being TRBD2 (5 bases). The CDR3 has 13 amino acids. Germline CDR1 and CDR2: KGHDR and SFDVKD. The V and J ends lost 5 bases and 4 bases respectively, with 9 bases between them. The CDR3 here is CATSGPSSDTQYF. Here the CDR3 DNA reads TGTGCCACCAGTGGGCCTAGCTCAGATACGCAGTATTTT.

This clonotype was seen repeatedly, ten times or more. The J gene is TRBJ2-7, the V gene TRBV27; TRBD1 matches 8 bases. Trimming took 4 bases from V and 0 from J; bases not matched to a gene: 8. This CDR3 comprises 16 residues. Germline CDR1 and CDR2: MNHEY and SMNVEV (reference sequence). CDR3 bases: TGTGCCAGCAGTTCTCAGAGGACAGGGAGCTCCTACGAGCAGTACTTC. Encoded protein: CASSSQRTGSSYEQYF.

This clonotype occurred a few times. CDR3 loop: CASSPPRGSNSGANVLTF. CDR3 coding DNA: TGTGCCAGCAGCCCACCACGCGGCAGCAACTCTGGGGCCAACGTCCTGACTTTC. The chain combines TRBV9 with TRBJ2-6; D not certain. The CDR3 is made up of 18 amino acids. The germline V gene encodes CDR1 SGDLS and CDR2 YYNGEE. The germline V and J ends were trimmed by 4 bases and 0 bases, with 17 bases remaining between them.

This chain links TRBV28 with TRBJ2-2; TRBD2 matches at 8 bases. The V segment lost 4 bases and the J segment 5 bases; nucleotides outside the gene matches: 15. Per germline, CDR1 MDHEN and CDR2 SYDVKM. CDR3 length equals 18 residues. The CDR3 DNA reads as TGTGCCAGCAGTTCGCGTTGGTGGCGGGAGCGGGAGACCGGGGAGCTGTTTTTT. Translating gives CASSSRWWRERETGELFF.

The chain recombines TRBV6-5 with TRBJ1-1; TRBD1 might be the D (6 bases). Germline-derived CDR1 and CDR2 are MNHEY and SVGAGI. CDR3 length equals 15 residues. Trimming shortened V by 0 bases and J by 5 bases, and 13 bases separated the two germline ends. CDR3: CASSYSRGARTEAFF. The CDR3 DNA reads TGTGCCAGCAGTTACTCGCGGGGGGCGCGAACTGAAGCTTTCTTT.

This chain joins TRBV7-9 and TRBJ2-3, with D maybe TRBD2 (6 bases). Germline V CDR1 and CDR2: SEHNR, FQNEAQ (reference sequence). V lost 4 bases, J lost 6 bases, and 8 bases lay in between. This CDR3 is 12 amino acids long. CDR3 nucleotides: TGTGCCAGCAGCTCTAGCGCTGATACGCAGTATTTT. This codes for CASSSSADTQYF.

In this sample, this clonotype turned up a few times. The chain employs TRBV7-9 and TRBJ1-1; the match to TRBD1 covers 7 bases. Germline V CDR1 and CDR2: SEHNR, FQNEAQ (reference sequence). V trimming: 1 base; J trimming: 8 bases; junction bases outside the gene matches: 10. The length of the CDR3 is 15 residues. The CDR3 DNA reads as TGTGCCAGCAGCTTAGTTGATAGTCAGGGGGAAGAAGCTTTCTTT. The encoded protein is CASSLVDSQGEEAFF. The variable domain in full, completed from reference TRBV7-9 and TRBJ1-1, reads DTGVSQNPRHKITKRGQNVTFRCDPISEHNRLYWYRQTLGQGPEFLTYFQNEAQLEKSRLLSDRFSAERPKGSFSTLEIQRTEQGDSAMYLCASSLVDSQGEEAFFGQGTRLTVV.

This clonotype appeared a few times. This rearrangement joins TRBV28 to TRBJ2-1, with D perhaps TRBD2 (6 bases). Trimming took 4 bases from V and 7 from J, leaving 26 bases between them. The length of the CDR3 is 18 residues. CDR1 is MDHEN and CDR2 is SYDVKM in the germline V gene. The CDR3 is CASSSRGSGAAPSNEQFF. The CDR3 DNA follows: TGTGCCAGCAGTTCCCGGGGGAGTGGAGCGGCGCCGTCGAATGAGCAGTTCTTC.

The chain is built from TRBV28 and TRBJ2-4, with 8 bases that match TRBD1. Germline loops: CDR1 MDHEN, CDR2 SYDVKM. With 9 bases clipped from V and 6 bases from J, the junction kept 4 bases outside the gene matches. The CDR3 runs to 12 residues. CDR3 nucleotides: TGTGCCAGTCGAGGACAGGGAAACATTCAGTACTTC. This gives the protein CASRGQGNIQYF.

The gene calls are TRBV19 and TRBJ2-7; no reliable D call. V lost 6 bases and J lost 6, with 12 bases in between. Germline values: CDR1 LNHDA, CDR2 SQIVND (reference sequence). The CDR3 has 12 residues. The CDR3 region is CASSPWVGEQYF. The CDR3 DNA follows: TGTGCCAGTAGCCCTTGGGTGGGCGAGCAGTACTTC.

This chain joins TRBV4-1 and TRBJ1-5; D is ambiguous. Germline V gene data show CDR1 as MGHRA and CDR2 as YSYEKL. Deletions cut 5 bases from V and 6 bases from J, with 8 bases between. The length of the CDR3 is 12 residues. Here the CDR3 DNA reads TGCGCCAGCAGCTCAGGACTTCAGCCCCAGCATTTT. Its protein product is CASSSGLQPQHF.

In DNA form, the CDR3 reads TGTGCCAGCAGGCTAACTAGCGGGGGGACCTACGAGCAGTACTTC. As protein: CASRLTSGGTYEQYF. This rearrangement joins TRBV7-2 to TRBJ2-7, with 12 bases that match TRBD2. V lost 6 bases and J lost 2; bases outside the gene matches: 5. The CDR3 is 15 residues long. The germline V gene encodes CDR1 SGHTA and CDR2 FQGNSA.